Listed below are T cell receptor beta chains from one sample, sequenced in a study of blood T cell repertoires in COVID-19. TCRdb's table, derived via immunoSEQ multiplex PCR, lists solely in-frame clones and lacks some. The table lists over 200,000 clones, 70% to 90% of them singletons. Sequencing was carried out using PBMCs or T cells enriched from blood (not recorded which). The origin of the receptors is a man between 18 and 29 years old who had recovered from COVID-19. Each CDR3 is given with its conserved first and last residue. The D gene is left open where the match is weak. For some rows the clone size is stated as once, few or many, or as a class when expanded; others skip it.

D | size | J | V | DNA | CDR3
TRBD2 | . | TRBJ2-5 | TRBV19 | TGTGCCAGTAGCAAGACTAGCGGGGGCCAAGAGACCCAGTACTTC | CASSKTSGGQETQYF
TRBD2 | once | TRBJ2-3 | TRBV6-5 | TGTGCCAGCAGCTCTAGCGGGAGGGCCTCAGATACGCAGTATTTT | CASSSSGRASDTQYF
. | many | TRBJ2-6 | TRBV3-1/TRBV3-2 | TGTGCCAGCAGCCACGGGGTTGCTGGGGCCAACGTCCTGACTTTC | CASSHGVAGANVLTF
. | . | TRBJ2-3 | TRBV19 | TGTGCCAGTAGTCACTCCAGGCGTAGCACAGATACGCAGTATTTT | CASSHSRRSTDTQYF
TRBD1 | . | TRBJ2-5 | TRBV4-2 | TGTGCCAGCAGCCAGACAGGGGGTGGAGAGACCCAGTACTTC | CASSQTGGGETQYF
TRBD2 | . | TRBJ2-7 | TRBV3-1/TRBV3-2 | TGTGCCAGCAGCCGAAAACCGGGACTAGCGACAGGCGAGCAGTACTTC | CASSRKPGLATGEQYF
TRBD2 | . | TRBJ2-5 | TRBV5-4 | TGTGCCAGCAGCCGGACTAGCGGGGGGGCGAAGACCCAGTACTTC | CASSRTSGGAKTQYF
TRBD1 | . | TRBJ1-5 | TRBV2 | TGTGCCAGCAGTGCTGACAGGGGGGGTCAGCCCCAGCATTTT | CASSADRGGQPQHF
TRBD1 | . | TRBJ1-2 | TRBV30 | TGTGCCTGGGTAAAGACAGGGGCGACTGCCTATGGCTACACCTTC | CAWVKTGATAYGYTF
TRBD1 | once | TRBJ1-2 | TRBV19 | TGTGCCAGTAGTCAAGCAGGGGGCTCGATAAACTATGGCTACACCTTC | CASSQAGGSINYGYTF
TRBD1 | . | TRBJ1-2 | TRBV19 | TGTGCCAGTAGTATCGGGACAGCCGGTACTTTGGGCTACACCTTC | CASSIGTAGTLGYTF
. | . | TRBJ1-1 | TRBV29-1 | TGCAGCACCCTAAATTGGGGCCACGGGAACACTGAAGCTTTCTTT | CSTLNWGHGNTEAFF
TRBD1 | . | TRBJ1-4 | TRBV2 | TGTGCCAGCAGTTCGGGACAGGGTCCCTGGTTAAGTGGCGGAAATGAAAAACTGTTTTTT | CASSSGQGPWLSGGNEKLFF
TRBD2 | . | TRBJ2-3 | TRBV12-5 | TGTGCTAGTGGTTTGGTACGAAGCGGGATGAGCACAGATACGCAGTATTTT | CASGLVRSGMSTDTQYF
. | . | TRBJ1-2 | TRBV2 | TGTGCCAGCAGTGAGGCAGGGCTCTATGGCTACACCTTC | CASSEAGLYGYTF
TRBD1 | . | TRBJ1-1 | TRBV28 | TGTGCCAGCAGTTCCGGACAGGGGGAGACTGAAGCTTTCTTT | CASSSGQGETEAFF
TRBD1 | . | TRBJ2-7 | TRBV18 | TGTGCCAGCTCGCAAGGGACAGGGGCAAACTACGAGCAGTACTTC | CASSQGTGANYEQYF
TRBD1 | . | TRBJ1-2 | TRBV30 | TGTGCCTGGACGACAGGGTCTGGCTACACCTTC | CAWTTGSGYTF
. | once | TRBJ1-2 | TRBV30 | TGTGCCTGGGAGAGACTACAGGGTAACTATGGCTACACCTTC | CAWERLQGNYGYTF
TRBD1 | . | TRBJ2-5 | TRBV7-9 | TGTGCCAGCAGCCCTAGGGGGGACAGGGAAACACAAGAGACCCAGTACTTC | CASSPRGDRETQETQYF
TRBD2 | once | TRBJ2-3 | TRBV6-5 | TGTGCCAGCAGTTACCGCCTAGCGGGGGGGCCCGGTACGCAGTATTTT | CASSYRLAGGPGTQYF
TRBD1 | . | TRBJ1-5 | TRBV9 | TGTGCCAGCAGCACGGGACAGAACCTGCAGCCCCAGCATTTT | CASSTGQNLQPQHF